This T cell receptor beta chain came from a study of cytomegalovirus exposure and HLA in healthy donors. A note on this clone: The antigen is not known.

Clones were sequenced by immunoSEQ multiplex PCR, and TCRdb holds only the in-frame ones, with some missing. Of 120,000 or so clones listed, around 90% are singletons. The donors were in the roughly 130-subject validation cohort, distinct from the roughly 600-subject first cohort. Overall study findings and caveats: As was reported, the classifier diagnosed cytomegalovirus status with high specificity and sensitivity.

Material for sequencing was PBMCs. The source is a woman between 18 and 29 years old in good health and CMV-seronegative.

The CDR3 loop is CASSSRYGTANYGYTF. Written as DNA, the CDR3 is TGTGCCAGCAGCTCCCGATATGGGACAGCTAACTATGGCTACACCTTC. The chain links TRBV11-2 to TRBJ1-2; 7 bases agree with TRBD1. The CDR3 is 16 amino acids. The germline V gene encodes CDR1 SGHAT and CDR2 FQNNGV. With V trimmed by 4 bases and J by 0 bases, 8 bases remained unmatched.